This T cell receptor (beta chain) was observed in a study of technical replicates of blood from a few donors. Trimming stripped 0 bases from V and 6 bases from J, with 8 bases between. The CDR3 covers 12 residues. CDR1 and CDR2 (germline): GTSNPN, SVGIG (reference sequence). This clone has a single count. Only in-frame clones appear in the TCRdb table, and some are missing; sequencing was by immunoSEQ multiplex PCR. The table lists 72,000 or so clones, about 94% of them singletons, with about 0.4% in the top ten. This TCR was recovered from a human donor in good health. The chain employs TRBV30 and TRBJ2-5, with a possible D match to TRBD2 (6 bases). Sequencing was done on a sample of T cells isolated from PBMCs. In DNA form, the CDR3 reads TGTGCCTGGAGTGTGGCGGGACAGACCCAGTACTTC. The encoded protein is CAWSVAGQTQYF.